This entry describes one TCR beta chain. This sample was included in a study of OX40 agonist ivuxolimab in advanced cancers. Data came from immunoSEQ multiplex PCR; TCRdb stores just in-frame clones and leaves some out. The data contain around 120,000 clones, 75% to 90% of them singletons. V lost 5 bases, J lost 1 base, and 14 bases lay in between. This CDR3 comprises 15 residues. The V gene's germline CDR1 is SGHTA and CDR2 FQGNSA. This sequence was found in an adult with an advanced solid tumor such as melanoma, head and neck, liver or kidney cancer. Specimen: CD4+ or CD8+ T cells sorted from blood, collected in a trial of the OX40 agonist ivuxolimab. The chain links TRBV7-2 to TRBJ1-1; D not certain. The CDR3: CASSPSGARNTEAFF. The CDR3 DNA reads TGTGCCAGCAGCCCCTCGGGTGCCCGGAACACTGAAGCTTTCTTT.